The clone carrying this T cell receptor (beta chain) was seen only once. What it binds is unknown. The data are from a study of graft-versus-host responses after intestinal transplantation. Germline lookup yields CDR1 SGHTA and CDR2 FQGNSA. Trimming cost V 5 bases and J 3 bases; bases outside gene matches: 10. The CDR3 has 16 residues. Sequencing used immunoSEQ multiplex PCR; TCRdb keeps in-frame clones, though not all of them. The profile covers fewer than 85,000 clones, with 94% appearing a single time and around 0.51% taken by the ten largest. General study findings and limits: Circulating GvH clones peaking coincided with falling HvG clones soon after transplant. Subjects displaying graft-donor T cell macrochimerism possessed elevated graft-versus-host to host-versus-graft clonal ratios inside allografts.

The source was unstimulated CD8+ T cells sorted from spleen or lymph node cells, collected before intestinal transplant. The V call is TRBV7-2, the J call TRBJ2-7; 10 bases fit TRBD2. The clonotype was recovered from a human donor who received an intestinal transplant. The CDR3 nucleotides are TGTGCCAGCAGCCCAGTCGGACTAGCGGAGATCTACGAGCAGTACTTC. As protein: CASSPVGLAEIYEQYF.